Here is one T cell receptor (beta chain) with its context. Its cognate antigen is unknown. CDR3 length: 15 amino acids. V gave up 2 bases and J gave up 2 bases; unmatched junction bases: 4. CDR1 and CDR2 from the germline V gene are LGHNA and YSLEER. The repertoire was sequenced with immunoSEQ multiplex PCR; TCRdb's copy has only in-frame clones and lacks some. Altogether 95,000 to 150,000 clones are present, roughly 84% being singletons, with the ten largest covering approximately 1.2%. The data originate from a study of T cell responses to AZD1222 COVID-19 vaccine. Study information: Analyses pooled second doses at about 4 or about 12 weeks.

Whole-study results and caveats: CD4 TCRs linked to vaccination spanned spike, dominating at 160-218 and 743-854.

The specimen comprised peripheral blood, sampled on day 0 of AZD1222 vaccination. The clonotype originates from an adult in good health. The genes are TRBV4-3 and TRBJ1-1; TRBD1 agrees at 8 bases. DNA of the CDR3: TGCGCCAGCAGCCAAAGTACAGGGGGAAACACTGAAGCTTTCTTT. Residues: CASSQSTGGNTEAFF.